This TCR beta chain was captured by sequencing in a study of blood T cells in healthy people across ages. Across the whole study: About one barcoded TCR beta cDNA was captured per two T cells. Findings and caveats of the study: Older age went with lower TCR beta diversity per million T cells, in a roughly linear way.

Primers used in a second PCR of roughly 7 to 11 cycles were a sample-barcoded 5' primer and a J-beta primer mix. Each of the cDNA molecules was tagged by a template-switch adaptor with 12 random nucleotides. A minimum of 3 million CDR3-containing paired-end reads was obtained for each sample. One entry per CDR3 protein results from TCRdb running MiXCR on the 5' RACE reads. Among 1.5 million to 2 million distinct CDR3 sequences listed, roughly 30% were seen once. The CDR3 spans 16 residues. Germline loops: CDR1 MGHDK, CDR2 SYGVNS. V dropped 6 bases and J dropped 4 bases, with 21 bases sitting between them. The table lists this clonotype with a few counts. Its specificity is unknown.

The J gene is TRBJ1-2, the V gene TRBV25-1; perhaps TRBD1 as D (5 bases). The sequencing input was blood. This clonotype was sampled from a woman aged 25 to 45 in good health. The CDR3 DNA is TGTGCCAGCAGAGGGGCCCGGGGCGAAGTATGCTATGGCTACACCTTC. As protein: CASRGARGEVCYGYTF.